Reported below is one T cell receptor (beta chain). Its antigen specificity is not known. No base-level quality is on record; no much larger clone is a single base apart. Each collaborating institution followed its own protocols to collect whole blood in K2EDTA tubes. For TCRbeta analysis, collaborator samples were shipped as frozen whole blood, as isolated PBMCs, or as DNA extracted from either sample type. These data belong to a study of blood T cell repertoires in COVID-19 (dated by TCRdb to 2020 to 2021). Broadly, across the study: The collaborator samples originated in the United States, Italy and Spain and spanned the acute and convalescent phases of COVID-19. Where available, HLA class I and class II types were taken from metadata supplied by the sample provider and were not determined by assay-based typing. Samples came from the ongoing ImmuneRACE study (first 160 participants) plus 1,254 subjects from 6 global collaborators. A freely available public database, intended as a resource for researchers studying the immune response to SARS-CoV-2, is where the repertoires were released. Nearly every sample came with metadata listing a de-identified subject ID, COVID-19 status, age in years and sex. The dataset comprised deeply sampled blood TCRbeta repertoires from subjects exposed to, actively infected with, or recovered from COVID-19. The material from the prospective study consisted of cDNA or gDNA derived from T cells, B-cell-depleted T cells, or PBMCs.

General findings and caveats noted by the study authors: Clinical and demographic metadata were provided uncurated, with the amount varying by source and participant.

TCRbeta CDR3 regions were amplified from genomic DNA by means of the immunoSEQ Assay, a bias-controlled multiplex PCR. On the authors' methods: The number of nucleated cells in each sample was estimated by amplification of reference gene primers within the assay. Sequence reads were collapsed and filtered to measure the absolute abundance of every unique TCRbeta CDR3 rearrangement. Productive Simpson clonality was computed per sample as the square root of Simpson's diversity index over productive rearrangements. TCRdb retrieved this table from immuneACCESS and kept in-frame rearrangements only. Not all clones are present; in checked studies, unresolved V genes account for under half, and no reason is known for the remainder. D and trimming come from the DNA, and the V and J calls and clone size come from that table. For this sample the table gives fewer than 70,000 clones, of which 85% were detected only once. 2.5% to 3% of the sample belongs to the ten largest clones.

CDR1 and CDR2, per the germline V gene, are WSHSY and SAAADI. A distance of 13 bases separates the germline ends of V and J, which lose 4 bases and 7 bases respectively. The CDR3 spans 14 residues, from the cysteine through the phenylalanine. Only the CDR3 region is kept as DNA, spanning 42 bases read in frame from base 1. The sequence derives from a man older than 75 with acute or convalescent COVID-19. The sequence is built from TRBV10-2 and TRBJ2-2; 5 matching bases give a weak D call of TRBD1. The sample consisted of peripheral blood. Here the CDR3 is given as CASSARALGGELFF. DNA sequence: TGCGCCAGCAGTGCCAGGGCACTTGGCGGGGAGCTGTTTTTT.